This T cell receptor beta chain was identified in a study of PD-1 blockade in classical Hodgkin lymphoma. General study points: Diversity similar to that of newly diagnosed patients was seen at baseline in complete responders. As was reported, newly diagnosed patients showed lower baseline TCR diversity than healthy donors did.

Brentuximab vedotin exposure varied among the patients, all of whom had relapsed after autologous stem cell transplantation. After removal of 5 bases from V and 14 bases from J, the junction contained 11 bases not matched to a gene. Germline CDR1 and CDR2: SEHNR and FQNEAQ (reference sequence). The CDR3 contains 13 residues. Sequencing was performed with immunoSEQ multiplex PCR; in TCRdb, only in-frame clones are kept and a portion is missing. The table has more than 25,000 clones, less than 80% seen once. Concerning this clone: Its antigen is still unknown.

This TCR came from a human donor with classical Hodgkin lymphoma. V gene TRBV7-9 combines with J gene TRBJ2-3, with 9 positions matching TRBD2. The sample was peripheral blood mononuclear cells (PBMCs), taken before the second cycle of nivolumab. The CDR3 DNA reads TGTGCCAGCAGCCTCCGAGGGACTAGCATCCCGTATTTT. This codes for CASSLRGTSIPYF.